A selection of T cell receptor beta chains follows, all from one sample in a study of blood T cells in healthy people across ages. TCRdb itself ran the 5' RACE reads through MiXCR, one entry per CDR3 protein. The profile shows 1.5 million to 2 million distinct CDR3 sequences, about 49% of them singletons. Sequencing used blood. The origin of the receptors is a woman aged 40 to 49 in good health. The CDR3 runs from the conserved cysteine through the conserved F or W. A D gene is named only where the DNA matches it firmly. Expanded clones get a size class; other rows say once, few or many, or leave the size out.

>-|TRBJ2-7|-|TRBV21-1
TGTGCCAGCAGAAAACCCCCGCCTTCAGGGCGCCACGAGCAGTACTTC
CASRKPPPSGRHEQYF
>-|TRBJ2-1|TRBD1|TRBV29-1
TGCAGCGTTGTGAGGACAGGGGGGAATGAGCAGTTCTTC
CSVVRTGGNEQFF
>-|TRBJ1-2|TRBD1|TRBV5-1
TGCGCCAGCACTCTAGGGACAGTGGGTGGCTACACCTTC
CASTLGTVGGYTF
>-|TRBJ1-4|TRBD1|TRBV20-1
TGCAGTGCTAGAGATCGGGGACAGTCTGAAAAACTGTTTTTT
CSARDRGQSEKLFF
>few|TRBJ2-1|-|TRBV4-1
TGCGCCAGCAGCCAAGAACTTCGGACGGTTTACAATGAGCAGTTCTTC
CASSQELRTVYNEQFF
>-|TRBJ2-7|-|TRBV12-3/TRBV12-4
TGTGCCAGCAGTTTCGGGTCCCGGGACCTCTACGAGCAGTACTTC
CASSFGSRDLYEQYF
>-|TRBJ2-1|TRBD1|TRBV20-1
TGCAGTGCCCCCGGACAGGCTTACAATGAGCAGTTCTTC
CSAPGQAYNEQFF
>-|TRBJ2-1|-|TRBV12-3/TRBV12-4
TGTGCCAGCAGTCCTTCGGGGATCAATGAGCAGTTCTTC
CASSPSGINEQFF
>few|TRBJ2-6|-|TRBV5-1
TGCGCCAGCAGCTTGGCCGGAATTCGGCAGGGTATTTCTGGGGCCAACGTCCTGACTTTC
CASSLAGIRQGISGANVLTF
>-|TRBJ2-3|TRBD1|TRBV4-3
TGCGCCAGCAGCCAAGATGGGGACAGGGGGGAGCGACCAGATACGCAGTATTTT
CASSQDGDRGERPDTQYF
>-|TRBJ2-7|-|TRBV20-1
TGCAGTGCTAGAGATCCAGGTTTGCCCGAGCAGTACTTC
CSARDPGLPEQYF
>-|TRBJ2-4|TRBD2|TRBV12-3/TRBV12-4
TGTGCCAGCAGTTTTGGGACTACGCTAAACATTCAGTACTTC
CASSFGTTLNIQYF
>-|TRBJ2-2|-|TRBV5-1
TGCGCCAGCAGCTCCTCAGGGGCGGGCACCGGGGAGCTGTTTTTT
CASSSSGAGTGELFF
>-|TRBJ1-2|TRBD1|TRBV25-1
TGTGCCAGCAGTGAATCTAGGGGGCTCGGCTACACCTTC
CASSESRGLGYTF
>-|TRBJ2-3|TRBD1|TRBV7-3
TGTGCCAGCAGCTTAGAGACAGGGAGTACGCAGTATTTT
CASSLETGSTQYF
>-|TRBJ2-7|-|TRBV13
TGTGCCAGCAGCTTAATGTTCGGGGAGCAGTACTTC
CASSLMFGEQYF
>few|TRBJ2-3|-|TRBV7-2
TGTGCCAGCAGCCCTGCGGGTTTATCGGGTACGCAGTATTTT
CASSPAGLSGTQYF
>few|TRBJ2-5|TRBD1|TRBV5-1
TGCGCCAGCAGCGGGCCGGGACAGGGTCCCCAAGAGACCCAGTACTTC
CASSGPGQGPQETQYF
>few|TRBJ2-7|TRBD2|TRBV15
TGTGCCACCAGCAGAGATAAGAGGGAGGGGCTTTACAAGCAGTACTTC
CATSRDKREGLYKQYF
>-|TRBJ1-5|-|TRBV7-2
TGTGCCAGCAGCACCGAGCGCAATCAGCCCCAGCATTTT
CASSTERNQPQHF
>-|TRBJ2-5|-|TRBV7-2
TGTGCCAGCCGTAAGGGGATCCAAGAGACCCAGTACTTC
CASRKGIQETQYF
>-|TRBJ2-3|-|TRBV15
TGTGCCACCAGCAGAGATTGGACTGGCATGGCAGATACGCAGTATTTT
CATSRDWTGMADTQYF
>-|TRBJ1-1|-|TRBV28
TGTGCCAGCAGTTCGGCCACTGAAGCTTTCTTT
CASSSATEAFF
>-|TRBJ2-2|-|TRBV6-5
TGTGCCAGCAGTCAAGCGACGGTAGGGGAGCTGTTTTTT
CASSQATVGELFF